Listed here are 16 T cell receptor beta chains from one sample, sequenced in a study of blood T cell repertoires in COVID-19. Here immunoSEQ multiplex PCR was the method, and the copy in TCRdb shows in-frame clones only, minus some. The data hold some 250,000 clones, with around 90% observed a single time. The sample consisted of peripheral blood. The receptor source for this set is a woman in her thirties with acute or convalescent COVID-19.

The rearrangement links TRBV6-5 to TRBJ2-1; 11 bases align to TRBD2. This CDR3 is 16 amino acids long. The V segment lost 4 bases and the J segment 5 bases; nucleotides outside the gene matches: 7. Germline CDR1 is MNHEY and CDR2 is SVGAGI. The CDR3 is CASSLLAGGPHNEQFF. CDR3 DNA: TGTGCCAGCAGTTTGTTAGCGGGAGGGCCCCACAATGAGCAGTTCTTC.

This chain joins TRBV19 and TRBJ1-5; D uncertain. Per the germline V gene, CDR1 is LNHDA and CDR2 is SQIVND (reference sequence). This CDR3 comprises 15 residues. V was cut by 0 bases and J by 5 bases, with 11 bases left in between. CDR3 region: CASSIDQAGYQPQHF. The CDR3 DNA follows: TGTGCCAGTAGTATAGATCAGGCGGGTTATCAGCCCCAGCATTTT.

The chain joins TRBV27 to TRBJ1-1; no clear D. V shed 0 bases and J shed 1 base, with 6 bases lying between them. The CDR3 sequence is 14 residues long. Germline V gene sequence: CDR1 MNHEY, CDR2 SMNVEV (reference sequence). CDR3 nucleotide sequence: TGTGCCAGCAGTTTATCCAGGAAGAACACTGAAGCTTTCTTT. Translation gives CASSLSRKNTEAFF.

The chain employs TRBV19 and TRBJ1-5; 9 positions agree with TRBD1. The CDR3 covers 16 residues. Germline loops: CDR1 LNHDA, CDR2 SQIVND (reference sequence). The trim removed 3 bases at V and 2 bases at J, leaving 5 bases unmatched. As DNA, the CDR3 is TGTGCCAGTAGTATTAGGACAGGGGCGGGCAATCAGCCCCAGCATTTT. Its protein product is CASSIRTGAGNQPQHF.

The chain employs TRBV6-1 and TRBJ2-2; the match to TRBD2 covers 10 bases. CDR3 length equals 16 residues. Germline CDR1 reads MNHNS; CDR2 reads SASEGT. Unmatched junction bases numbered 2, after V lost 4 bases and J lost 0 bases. CDR3 protein: CASSGTSGPNTGELFF. The CDR3 nucleotides are TGTGCCAGCAGTGGGACTAGCGGCCCGAACACCGGGGAGCTGTTTTTT.

V is TRBV7-3 and J is TRBJ2-7, with 11 bases identical to TRBD2. CDR3 length equals 15 residues. With 5 bases clipped from V and 5 bases from J, the junction kept 8 bases outside the gene matches. In germline, CDR1 is SGHTA, CDR2 FQGTGA. DNA of the CDR3: TGTGCCAGCAGCGTCATAGCGGGAGGGCCCGACGAGCAGTACTTC. This sequence encodes CASSVIAGGPDEQYF.

The chain carries TRBV9 and TRBJ1-3; a weak D match, TRBD1 (5 bases). The CDR3 has 15 residues. Germline assignment: CDR1 SGDLS and CDR2 YYNGEE. The V end was cut by 4 bases, the J end by 0 bases, with 11 bases between. The CDR3 reads CASSPVGGSGNTIYF. The CDR3 coding sequence is TGTGCCAGCAGCCCGGTGGGGGGCTCTGGAAACACCATATATTTT.

V is TRBV30 and J is TRBJ1-1; no firm D call. CDR3 length: 13 amino acids. Germline assignment: CDR1 GTSNPN and CDR2 SVGIG (reference sequence). The V end lost 0 bases, the J end lost 1 base, and 6 bases lay between the germline ends. CDR3 protein: CAWSVLWNTEAFF. The CDR3 nucleotides read TGTGCCTGGAGTGTACTCTGGAACACTGAAGCTTTCTTT. The variable domain in full, completed from reference TRBV30 and TRBJ1-1, reads SQTIHQWPATLVQPVGSPLSLECTVEGTSNPNLYWYRQAAGRGLQLLFYSVGIGQISSEVPQNLSASRPQDRQFILSSKKLLLSDSGFYLCAWSVLWNTEAFFGQGTRLTVV.

The chain combines TRBV5-5 with TRBJ2-1; D remains ambiguous. CDR1 SGHKS and CDR2 YYEKEE come from the germline V gene (reference sequence). V lost 1 base, J lost 10 bases, and 9 bases lay in between. The CDR3 sequence is 12 residues long. CDR3 nucleotides: TGTGCCAGCAGCTTGAATGGGCGCGAGCAGTTCTTC. Amino acid sequence: CASSLNGREQFF.

The chain joins TRBV15 to TRBJ1-5, with TRBD1 as a possible D gene (6 bases). Germline lookup yields CDR1 LNHNV and CDR2 YYDKDF (reference sequence). This CDR3 has 17 residues. V lost 2 bases and J 1 base, leaving 15 bases between the germline ends. For the CDR3, the DNA is TGTGCCACCAGCAGAATGGGGGACACTATAAGCAATCAGCCCCAGCATTTT. Residues: CATSRMGDTISNQPQHF.

The chain is built from TRBV23-1 and TRBJ2-3, with 8 positions matching TRBD1. TRBV23-1 is an ORF; its function is uncertain. After removal of 0 bases from V and 0 bases from J, the junction contained 2 bases not matched to a gene. The CDR3 extends over 16 amino acids. The CDR3 spells CASSQSWTGSTDTQYF. The DNA for the CDR3 is TGCGCCAGCAGTCAATCGTGGACAGGGAGCACAGATACGCAGTATTTT.

V and J are TRBV30 and TRBJ1-3; possible D gene TRBD1, 6 bases. Trimming removed 2 bases from V and 0 bases from J, with 17 bases in between. The germline V gene encodes CDR1 GTSNPN and CDR2 SVGIG (reference sequence). This CDR3 has 17 amino acids. CDR3 sequence reads: CAWSLPDRAYSGNTIYF. In DNA form, the CDR3 reads TGTGCCTGGAGTCTTCCGGACAGAGCCTACTCTGGAAACACCATATATTTT.

The chain carries TRBV10-3 and TRBJ2-7; tentative D call: TRBD1 (5 bases). V lost 0 bases, J lost 7 bases, and 10 bases lay in between. The CDR3 is made up of 13 amino acids. Germline CDR1 is ENHRY and CDR2 is SYGVKD. The CDR3 nucleotides are TGTGCCATCAGTGAGTCGGGGCTCCAGGAGCAGTACTTC. This gives the protein CAISESGLQEQYF.

This chain uses TRBV10-1 with TRBJ2-7; D possibly corresponds to TRBD2 (5 bases). V lost 2 bases, J lost 7 bases, and 12 bases lay in between. Germline V CDR1 and CDR2: WNHNN, SYGVQD (reference sequence). The CDR3 is made up of 13 amino acids. CDR3 region: CASSERISGEQYF. The CDR3, as DNA: TGCGCCAGCAGTGAGCGGATTTCGGGGGAGCAGTACTTC.

CDR3 sequence: CASNQGNTEAFF. As DNA, the CDR3 is TGTGCCAGTAACCAGGGGAACACTGAAGCTTTCTTT. The rearrangement links TRBV19 to TRBJ1-1, with D tentatively TRBD1 (5 bases). CDR1 and CDR2 (germline): LNHDA, SQIVND (reference sequence). The CDR3 runs 12 residues. Trimming took off 7 bases at V and 1 base at J, with 7 bases between the two ends.

V is TRBV29-1 and J is TRBJ2-7, with 7 nucleotides matching TRBD1. Losses at the gene ends were 7 bases for V and 2 bases for J; bases not matched to a gene: 5. The germline CDR1 and CDR2 sequences are SQVTM and ANQGSEA. The CDR3 extends over 12 amino acids. In nucleotides, the CDR3 is TGCAGCGCCCGGGACAGACCCTACGAGCAGTACTTC. It is translated as CSARDRPYEQYF.